This section outlines one TCR beta chain sequence together with its context. Its antigen remains unidentified. This record comes from a study of T cell responses to AZD1222 COVID-19 vaccine. Study-wide findings and caveats: Dominant CD4 TCR responses targeted spike regions 160-218 and 743-854. Clonal diversity may have been underestimated, and the donors were mostly white British, with more females than males. AZD1222 recipients seropositive at baseline numbered only six.

The protocol was immunoSEQ multiplex PCR, while the TCRdb copy is restricted to in-frame clones and leaves out a portion. Found here are 140,000 to 150,000 clones, 90% to 95% of them singletons; the top ten hold 7.5% to 9.5%. This sequence was found in an adult in good health. The source material was peripheral blood, sampled on day 0 of AZD1222 vaccination.

DNA of the CDR3: TGTGCCAGCAGCTCTTGGGGCAGGGGAAACACCGGGGAGCTGTTTTTT. Protein: CASSSWGRGNTGELFF. This chain connects TRBV7-9 to TRBJ2-2; D possibly corresponds to TRBD1 (6 bases). V dropped 4 bases and J dropped 2 bases, with 14 bases sitting between them. This CDR3 comprises 16 residues. CDR1 is SEHNR and CDR2 is FQNEAQ in the germline V gene (reference sequence).